This T cell receptor (beta chain) was obtained from a study of cytomegalovirus exposure and HLA in healthy donors. Study-wide points: Within the data, a cluster of highly shared sequence variants was likely a sequencing artifact. An analysis that came later showed most CMV-associated TCR beta chains appearing HLA-restricted.

Donors likely had unrecorded immune exposures despite being nominally healthy when sampled. In the case of this clone: Antigen unknown.

With 60 Vbeta and 13 Jbeta primers, the PCR was carried out. Generated by immunoSEQ multiplex PCR, the TCRdb table keeps only in-frame clones and is missing some. Of 200,000 to 300,000 clones in the sample, roughly 86% were seen once. The CDR3 has 19 residues. V lost 0 bases and J lost 4; bases outside the gene matches: 10. Germline CDR1 LGHNA, CDR2 YSLEER. The rearrangement links TRBV4-3 to TRBJ2-3, with TRBD2 matching over 13 bases. Sequencing was carried out using PBMCs. The TCR originated in a woman in her forties in good health and CMV-seropositive. The CDR3 DNA reads as TGCGCCAGCAGCCAAGATCCCCAGACTAGCGGGAGGTCACCAGATACGCAGTATTTT. This translates into CASSQDPQTSGRSPDTQYF.